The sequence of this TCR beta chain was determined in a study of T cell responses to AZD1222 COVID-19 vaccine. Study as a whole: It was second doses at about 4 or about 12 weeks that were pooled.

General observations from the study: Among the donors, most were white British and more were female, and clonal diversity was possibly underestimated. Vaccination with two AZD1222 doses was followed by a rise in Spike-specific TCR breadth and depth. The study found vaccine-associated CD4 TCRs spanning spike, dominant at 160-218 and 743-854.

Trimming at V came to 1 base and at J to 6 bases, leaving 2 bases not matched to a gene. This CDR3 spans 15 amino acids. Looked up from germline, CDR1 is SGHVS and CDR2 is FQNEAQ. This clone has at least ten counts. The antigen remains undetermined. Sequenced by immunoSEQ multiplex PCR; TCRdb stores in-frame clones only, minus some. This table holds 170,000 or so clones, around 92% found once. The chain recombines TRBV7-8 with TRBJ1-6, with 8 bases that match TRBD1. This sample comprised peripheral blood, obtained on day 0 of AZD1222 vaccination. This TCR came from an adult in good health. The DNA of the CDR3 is TGTGCCAGCAGCTTAGTTGACAGGGGTAATTCACCCCTCCACTTT. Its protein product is CASSLVDRGNSPLHF.